The clone carrying this T cell receptor (beta chain) was counted a few times. The sample is drawn from a study of tumor-infiltrating lymphocytes in primary liver carcinoma. As for the study in general: Among the tumors, stages were T1-T3 N0M0 and sizes roughly 4.2 to 11 cm.

CDR3 length: 16 residues. Germline CDR1 SGHRS, CDR2 YFSETQ. Trimming took 4 bases from V and 0 from J; bases not matched to a gene: 6. The authors made TCR beta cDNA from approximately 500 ng total RNA with a constant-region primer. What produced the TCR beta libraries was three nested multiplex PCR rounds using slightly modified ARM-PCR. TRBV1-TRBV30 forward primers paired with a C-beta reverse primer were used in the first two PCR rounds, which ran roughly 9 cycles each. Using its own MiXCR run on the multiplex PCR reads, TCRdb lists one record per CDR3 protein. This sample has about 120,000 distinct CDR3 sequences; around two thirds occur once, and the top ten carry 9.3%. For each extraction, RNA and DNA were obtained together from about 20-30 mg of unsorted bulk tissue. HBV chronically infected the treatment-naive patients.

This chain connects TRBV5-1 to TRBJ2-2, with 7 positions matching TRBD1. The receptor was isolated from a woman aged 60 to 75 with primary liver carcinoma and hepatitis B virus infection. Sample: liver tumor tissue from sampling region 1. Subset here: tumor region T1, superior pole. Here the CDR3 DNA reads TGCGCCAGCAGCCCCGGACAGGCCACGAACACCGGGGAGCTGTTTTTT. It is translated as CASSPGQATNTGELFF.